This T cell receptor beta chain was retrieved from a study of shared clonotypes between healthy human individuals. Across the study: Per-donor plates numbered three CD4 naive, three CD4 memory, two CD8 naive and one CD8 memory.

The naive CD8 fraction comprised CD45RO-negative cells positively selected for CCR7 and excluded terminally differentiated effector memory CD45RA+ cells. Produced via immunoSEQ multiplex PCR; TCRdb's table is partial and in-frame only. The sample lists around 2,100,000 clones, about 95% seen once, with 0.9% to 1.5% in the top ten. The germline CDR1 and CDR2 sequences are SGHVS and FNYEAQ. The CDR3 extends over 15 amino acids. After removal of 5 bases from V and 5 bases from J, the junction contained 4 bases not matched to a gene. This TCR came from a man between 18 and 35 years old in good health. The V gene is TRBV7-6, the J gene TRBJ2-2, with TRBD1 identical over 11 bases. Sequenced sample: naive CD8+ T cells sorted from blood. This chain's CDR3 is CASSIGQGATGELFF. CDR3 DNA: TGTGCCAGCAGCATAGGACAGGGGGCAACCGGGGAGCTGTTTTTT.